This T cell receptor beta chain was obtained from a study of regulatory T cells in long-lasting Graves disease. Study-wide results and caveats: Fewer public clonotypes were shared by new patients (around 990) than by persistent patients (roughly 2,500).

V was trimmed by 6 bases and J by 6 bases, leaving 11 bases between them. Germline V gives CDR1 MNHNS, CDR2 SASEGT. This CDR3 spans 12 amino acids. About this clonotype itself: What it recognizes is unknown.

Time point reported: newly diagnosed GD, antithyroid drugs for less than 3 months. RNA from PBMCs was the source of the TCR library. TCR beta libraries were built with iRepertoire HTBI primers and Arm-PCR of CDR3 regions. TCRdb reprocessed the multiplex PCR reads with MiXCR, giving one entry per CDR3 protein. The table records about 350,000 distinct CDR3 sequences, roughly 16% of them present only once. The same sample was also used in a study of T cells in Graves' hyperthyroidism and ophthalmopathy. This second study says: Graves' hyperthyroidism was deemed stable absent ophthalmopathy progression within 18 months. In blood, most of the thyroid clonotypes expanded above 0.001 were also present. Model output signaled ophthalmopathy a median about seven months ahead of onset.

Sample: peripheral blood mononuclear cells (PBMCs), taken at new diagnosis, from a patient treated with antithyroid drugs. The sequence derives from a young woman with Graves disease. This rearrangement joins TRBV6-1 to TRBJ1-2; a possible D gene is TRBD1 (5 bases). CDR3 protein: CASSGGGDGYTF. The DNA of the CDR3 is TGTGCCAGCAGCGGCGGGGGGGATGGCTACACCTTC.